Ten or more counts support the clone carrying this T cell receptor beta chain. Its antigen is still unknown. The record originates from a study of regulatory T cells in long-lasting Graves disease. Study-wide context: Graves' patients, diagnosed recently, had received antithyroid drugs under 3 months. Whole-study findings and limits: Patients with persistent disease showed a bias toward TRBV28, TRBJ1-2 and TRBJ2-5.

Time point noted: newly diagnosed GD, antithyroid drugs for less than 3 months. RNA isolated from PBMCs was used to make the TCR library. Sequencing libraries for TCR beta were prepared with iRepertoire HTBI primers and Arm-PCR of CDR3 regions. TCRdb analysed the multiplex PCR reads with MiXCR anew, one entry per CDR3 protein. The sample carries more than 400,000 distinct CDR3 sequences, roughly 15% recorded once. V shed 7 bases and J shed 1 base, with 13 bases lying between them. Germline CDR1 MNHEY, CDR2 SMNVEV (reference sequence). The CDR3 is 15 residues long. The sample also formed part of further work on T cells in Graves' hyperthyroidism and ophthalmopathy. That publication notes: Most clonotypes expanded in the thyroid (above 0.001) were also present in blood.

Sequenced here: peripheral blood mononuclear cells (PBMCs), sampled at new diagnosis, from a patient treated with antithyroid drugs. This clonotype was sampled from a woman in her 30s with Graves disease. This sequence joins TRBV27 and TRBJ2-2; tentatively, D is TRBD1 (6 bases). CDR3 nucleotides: TGTGCCAGCACCTTCAGGGGTTGGAACACCGGGGAGCTGTTTTTT. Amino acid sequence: CASTFRGWNTGELFF.